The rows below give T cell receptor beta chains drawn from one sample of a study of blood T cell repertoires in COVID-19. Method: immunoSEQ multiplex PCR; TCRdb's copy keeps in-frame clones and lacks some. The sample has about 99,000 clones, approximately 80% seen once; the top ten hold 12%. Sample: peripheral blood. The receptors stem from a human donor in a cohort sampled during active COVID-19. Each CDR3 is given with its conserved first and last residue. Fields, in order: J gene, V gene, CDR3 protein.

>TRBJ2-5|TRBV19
CASSPSEETQYF
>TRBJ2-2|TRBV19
CASSIYIGQDRTGELFF
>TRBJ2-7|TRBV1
CTISGGANEQYF
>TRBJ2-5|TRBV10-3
CAISNGASGTPEETQYF
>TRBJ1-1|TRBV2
CASSQNGQNTEAFF
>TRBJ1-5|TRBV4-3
CASSQGHREGQPQHF
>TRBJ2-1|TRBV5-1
CASSLDHTYNEQFF
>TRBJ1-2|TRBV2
CASSPQGRLGYTF
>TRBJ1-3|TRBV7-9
CASSSGNTIYF
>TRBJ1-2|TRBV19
CASSIDSEGGGYTF
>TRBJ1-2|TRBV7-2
CASSLGGADRGYGYTF
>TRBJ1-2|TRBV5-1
CASSLQTGGYGYTF
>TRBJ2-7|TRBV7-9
CASSLGQGPSYEQYF
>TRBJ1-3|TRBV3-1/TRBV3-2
CASSPSSGNTIYF
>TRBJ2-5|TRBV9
CASSRGLGGETQYF
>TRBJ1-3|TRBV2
CASNRQGNTIYF
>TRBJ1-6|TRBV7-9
CASSLAELTKAGVALHF
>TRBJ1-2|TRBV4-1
CASSQALGADYGYTF
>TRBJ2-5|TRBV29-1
CSVEDSYQETQYF
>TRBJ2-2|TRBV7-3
CASSLRESGELFF
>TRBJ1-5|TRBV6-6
CASSYGRGLDQPQHF
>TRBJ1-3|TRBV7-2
CASSLVGQGRGNTIYF
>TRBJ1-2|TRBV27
CASSHTTGAGYTF
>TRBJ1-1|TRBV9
CASSQLGRPTEAFF